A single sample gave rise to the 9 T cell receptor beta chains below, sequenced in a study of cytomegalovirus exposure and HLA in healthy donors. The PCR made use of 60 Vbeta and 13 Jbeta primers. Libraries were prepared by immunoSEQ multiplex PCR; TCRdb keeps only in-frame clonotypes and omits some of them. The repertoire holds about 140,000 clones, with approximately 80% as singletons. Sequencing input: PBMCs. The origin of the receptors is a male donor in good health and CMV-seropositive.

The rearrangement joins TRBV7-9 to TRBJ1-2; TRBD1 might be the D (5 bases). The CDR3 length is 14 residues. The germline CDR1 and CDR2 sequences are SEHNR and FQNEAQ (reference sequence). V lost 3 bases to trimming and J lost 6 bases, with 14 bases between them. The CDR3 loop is CASSFGGRIDGYTF. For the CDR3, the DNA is TGTGCCAGCAGCTTTGGGGGGAGAATCGATGGCTACACCTTC.

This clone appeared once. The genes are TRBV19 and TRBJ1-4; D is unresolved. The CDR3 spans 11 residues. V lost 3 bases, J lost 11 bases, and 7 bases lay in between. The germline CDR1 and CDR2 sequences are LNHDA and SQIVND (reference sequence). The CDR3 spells CASSIPGKLFF. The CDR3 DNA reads TGTGCCAGTAGTATCCCGGGGAAACTGTTTTTT.

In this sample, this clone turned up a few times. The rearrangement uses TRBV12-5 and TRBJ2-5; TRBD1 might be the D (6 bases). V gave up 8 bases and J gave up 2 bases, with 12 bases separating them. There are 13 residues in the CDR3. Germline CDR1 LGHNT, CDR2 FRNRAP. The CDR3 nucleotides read TGTGCTAGTAATACAGGGTATCAAGAGACCCAGTACTTC. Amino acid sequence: CASNTGYQETQYF. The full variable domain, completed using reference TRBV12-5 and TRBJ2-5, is DARVTQTPRHKVTEMGQEVTMRCQPILGHNTVFWYRQTMMQGLELLAYFRNRAPLDDSGMPKDRFSAEMPDATLATLKIQPSEPRDSAVYFCASNTGYQETQYFGPGTRLLVL.

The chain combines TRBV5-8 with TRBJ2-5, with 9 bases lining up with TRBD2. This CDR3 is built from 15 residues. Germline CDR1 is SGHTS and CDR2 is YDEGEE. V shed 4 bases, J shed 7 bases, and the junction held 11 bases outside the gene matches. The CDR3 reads CASSTLAGVTGTQYF. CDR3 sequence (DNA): TGTGCCAGCAGCACGTTAGCGGGGGTAACAGGGACCCAGTACTTC. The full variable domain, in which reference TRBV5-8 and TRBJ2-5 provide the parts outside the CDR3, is EAGVTQSPTHLIKTRGQQATLRCSPISGHTSVYWYQQALGLGLQFLLWYDEGEERNRGNFPPRFSGRQFPNYSSELNVNALELEDSALYLCASSTLAGVTGTQYFGPGTRLLVL.

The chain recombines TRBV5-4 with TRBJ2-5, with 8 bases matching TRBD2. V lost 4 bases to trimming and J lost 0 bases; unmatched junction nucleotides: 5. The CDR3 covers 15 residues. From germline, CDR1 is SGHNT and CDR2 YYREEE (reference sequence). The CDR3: CASSRGGSYQETQYF. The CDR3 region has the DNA TGTGCCAGCAGCCGGGGGGGATCTTACCAAGAGACCCAGTACTTC.

CDR3 residues: CASSPRGDLVRDEQFF. The DNA for the CDR3 is TGCGCCAGCAGTCCCCGGGGGGACCTCGTCAGGGATGAGCAGTTCTTC. The V gene is TRBV5-1, the J gene TRBJ2-1; TRBD2 aligns across 7 bases. Germline CDR1 and CDR2: SGHRS and YFSETQ. This CDR3 comprises 16 residues. The J segment lost 8 bases and the V segment lost 5 bases, leaving 16 bases of the junction unmatched.

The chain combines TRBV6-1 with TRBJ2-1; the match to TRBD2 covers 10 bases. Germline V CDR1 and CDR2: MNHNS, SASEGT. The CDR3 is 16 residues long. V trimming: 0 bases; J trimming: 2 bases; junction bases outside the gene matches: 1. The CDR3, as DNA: TGTGCCAGCAGTGAAGCTCTAGCGGGAGCCTACAATGAGCAGTTCTTC. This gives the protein CASSEALAGAYNEQFF.

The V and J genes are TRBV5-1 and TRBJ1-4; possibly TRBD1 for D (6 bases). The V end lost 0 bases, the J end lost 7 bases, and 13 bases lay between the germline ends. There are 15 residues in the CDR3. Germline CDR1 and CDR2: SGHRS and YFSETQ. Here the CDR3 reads CASSLGGGLGEKLFF. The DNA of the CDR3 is TGCGCCAGCAGCTTGGGCGGGGGCTTGGGTGAAAAACTGTTTTTT. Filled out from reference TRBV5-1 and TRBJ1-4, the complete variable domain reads KAGVTQTPRYLIKTRGQQVTLSCSPISGHRSVSWYQQTPGQGLQFLFEYFSETQRNKGNFPGRFSGRQFSNSRSEMNVSTLELGDSALYLCASSLGGGLGEKLFFGSGTQLSVL.

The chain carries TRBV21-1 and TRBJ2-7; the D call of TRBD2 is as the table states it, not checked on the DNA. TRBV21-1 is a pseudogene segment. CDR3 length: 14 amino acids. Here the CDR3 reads CASSPLAGPYEQYF. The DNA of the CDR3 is TGTGCCAGCAGCCCACTAGCGGGACCTTACGAGCAGTACTTC.